This T cell receptor (beta chain) is from a study of cytomegalovirus exposure and HLA in healthy donors. Study background: An early release of data contained tens of millions of unique TCRs, which came from HLA-typed donors. Broader study findings: Among donors in an Asian-associated ancestry cluster, a later analysis reportedly found fewer N-insertions than the approximately 700-donor mean. Sequence variants that were highly shared formed a cluster that was likely a sequencing artifact.

60 Vbeta and 13 Jbeta primers were used in PCR. The protocol was immunoSEQ multiplex PCR, while the TCRdb copy is restricted to in-frame clones and leaves out a portion. The sample holds 110,000 to 150,000 clones, approximately 80% seen once. To note about this clone: Its antigen is unidentified.

Trimming took off 5 bases at V and 0 bases at J, with 10 bases between the two ends. The CDR3 contains 14 residues. CDR1 and CDR2 from the germline V gene are SEHNR and FQNEAQ (reference sequence). Sample: PBMCs. J is TRBJ1-1 and V is TRBV7-9; D is possibly TRBD1 (6 bases). The TCR comes from a middle-aged woman in good health and CMV-seropositive. The CDR3, as DNA: TGTGCCAGCAGCCCCCGGACAGTGAACACTGAAGCTTTCTTT. It encodes CASSPRTVNTEAFF.